These 29 T cell receptor beta chains originate from one sample sequenced in a study of blood T cell repertoires in COVID-19. Using immunoSEQ multiplex PCR, the repertoire was profiled, and TCRdb retains in-frame clones only, with some absent. The sample shows hundreds of thousands of clones, 75% to 90% of them seen only once. The specimen was PBMCs or T cells enriched from blood (not recorded which). These receptors were taken from a man aged 25 to 45 who had recovered from COVID-19.

The rearrangement joins TRBV2 to TRBJ1-2; the D gene is possibly TRBD1 (6 bases). Germline CDR1 SNHLY, CDR2 FYNNEI. V lost 1 base, J lost 7 bases, and 13 bases lay in between. The CDR3 extends over 14 amino acids. CDR3 sequence reads: CASSEVQGRIGYTF. As DNA, the CDR3 is TGTGCCAGCAGTGAAGTACAGGGTCGCATTGGCTACACCTTC. Drawing the rest from reference TRBV2 and TRBJ1-2, the complete variable domain is EPEVTQTPSHQVTQMGQEVILRCVPISNHLYFYWYRQILGQKVEFLVSFYNNEISEKSEIFDDQFSVERPDGSNFTLKIRSTKLEDSAMYFCASSEVQGRIGYTFGSGTRLTVV.

Note on this clone: The sample carries other DNA sequences with the same CDR3. CDR3 protein: CASSSDRNQPQHF. In DNA, the CDR3 is TGTGCCAGCAGCTCGGACAGAAATCAGCCCCAGCATTTT. This sequence joins TRBV5-6 and TRBJ1-5, with D tentatively TRBD1 (6 bases). Trimming stripped 3 bases from V and 4 bases from J, with 8 bases between. The CDR3 is 13 amino acids. CDR1 SGHDT and CDR2 YYEEEE come from the germline V gene.

The rearrangement joins TRBV5-4 to TRBJ2-5; possibly TRBD2 for D (7 bases). The V end lost 0 bases, the J end lost 1 base, and 16 bases lay between the germline ends. Germline-derived CDR1 and CDR2 are SGHNT and YYREEE (reference sequence). This CDR3 is 17 amino acids long. The CDR3 loop is CASSLVGGGLGQETQYF. As DNA, the CDR3 is TGTGCCAGCAGCTTGGTTGGGGGCGGACTAGGCCAAGAGACCCAGTACTTC.

CDR3 DNA sequence: TGTGCCAGCAGCGAAGGTACTAGCGCCGTCGCAGATACGCAGTATTTT. This translates into CASSEGTSAVADTQYF. V is TRBV27 and J is TRBJ2-3; the match to TRBD2 covers 7 bases. The junction had 13 bases not matched to a gene; V was cut back by 6 bases and J by 4 bases. Germline V gives CDR1 MNHEY, CDR2 SMNVEV (reference sequence). This CDR3 comprises 16 residues.

The V and J genes are TRBV5-5 and TRBJ1-1; D ambiguous. Trimming left V 4 bases short and J 5 bases short, with 15 bases between. From germline, CDR1 is SGHKS and CDR2 YYEKEE (reference sequence). This CDR3 region has 14 residues. The chain's CDR3 is CASSPPRVSTEAFF. DNA for the CDR3: TGTGCCAGCAGCCCTCCCCGGGTGAGTACTGAAGCTTTCTTT. Filled out from reference TRBV5-5 and TRBJ1-1, the complete variable domain reads DAGVTQSPTHLIKTRGQQVTLRCSPISGHKSVSWYQQVLGQGPQFIFQYYEKEERGRGNFPDRFSARQFPNYSSELNVNALLLGDSALYLCASSPPRVSTEAFFGQGTRLTVV.

The V gene is TRBV27, the J gene TRBJ2-1, with 9 positions matching TRBD2. CDR1 is MNHEY and CDR2 is SMNVEV in the germline V gene (reference sequence). The trim removed 2 bases at V and 6 bases at J, leaving 5 bases unmatched. The CDR3 is 15 residues long. CDR3 DNA sequence: TGTGCCAGCAGTTTAGCGGGAGGGCCCTCCAATGAGCAGTTCTTC. Its translation: CASSLAGGPSNEQFF.

The chain has TRBV2 and TRBJ1-2, with 8 positions matching TRBD1. The CDR3 sequence is 16 residues long. Germline V gene lookup returns CDR1 SNHLY and CDR2 FYNNEI. Trimming at V came to 7 bases and at J to 4 bases, leaving 14 bases not matched to a gene. CDR3 residues: CASTKKRQGLLYGYTF. CDR3 DNA sequence: TGTGCCAGCACTAAGAAAAGACAGGGGTTACTCTATGGCTACACCTTC.

V gene TRBV9 combines with J gene TRBJ2-2; 7 bases are a match to TRBD1. The J segment lost 1 base and the V segment lost 3 bases, leaving 15 bases of the junction unmatched. This CDR3 region has 19 residues. The V gene's germline CDR1 is SGDLS and CDR2 YYNGEE. CDR3 in amino acids: CASSGFRFGTVQNTGELFF. In DNA form, the CDR3 reads TGTGCCAGCAGCGGGTTCCGATTTGGGACAGTTCAGAACACCGGGGAGCTGTTTTTT.

The rearrangement links TRBV10-3 to TRBJ1-1, with D possibly being TRBD1 (5 bases). CDR3 length: 13 residues. V was trimmed by 0 bases and J by 6 bases, leaving 8 bases between them. Germline CDR1 is ENHRY and CDR2 is SYGVKD. The CDR3 sequence: CAISESGEAEAFF. The CDR3 bases are TGTGCCATCAGTGAGTCAGGGGAGGCTGAAGCTTTCTTT.

The chain is built from TRBV24-1 and TRBJ2-5, with 13 nucleotides matching TRBD2. CDR3 size: 16 residues. V was clipped by 4 bases and J by 0 bases; unmatched bases: 1. Germline CDR1 and CDR2: KGHDR and SFDVKD. The DNA for the CDR3 is TGTGCCACCAGTGAGACTAGCGGGAGGAACCAAGAGACCCAGTACTTC. It is translated as CATSETSGRNQETQYF.

The rearrangement joins TRBV7-9 to TRBJ1-2; a weak D match, TRBD1 (5 bases). The CDR3 loop spans 19 amino acids. Trimming removed 5 bases at V and 1 base at J, with 26 bases between. Germline lookup yields CDR1 SEHNR and CDR2 FQNEAQ (reference sequence). The CDR3 loop reads CASSARSAAGKWVNYGYTF. DNA of the CDR3: TGTGCCAGCAGCGCCAGATCCGCGGCAGGGAAGTGGGTTAACTATGGCTACACCTTC.

This CDR3 reads CASSVGLDTEAFF. The DNA of the CDR3 is TGTGCCAGCAGCGTAGGACTCGACACTGAAGCTTTCTTT. This sequence joins TRBV9 and TRBJ1-1; D is undetermined. The CDR3 is made up of 13 amino acids. Trimming shortened V by 0 bases and J by 3 bases, and 6 bases separated the two germline ends. Germline V CDR1 and CDR2: SGDLS, YYNGEE.

The chain couples TRBV6-5 to TRBJ2-2, with 7 bases aligning to TRBD1. Germline V gene sequence: CDR1 MNHEY, CDR2 SVGAGI. Trimming removed 6 bases from V and 3 bases from J; junction bases left unmatched: 7. The CDR3 extends over 15 amino acids. For the CDR3, the DNA is TGTGCCAGCAGACCCCGGACAGGACACACCGGGGAGCTGTTTTTT. It encodes CASRPRTGHTGELFF.

V usage is TRBV5-1 and J usage is TRBJ1-1; D not certain. V was trimmed by 0 bases and J by 4 bases, leaving 4 bases between them. CDR3 length equals 12 residues. CDR1 and CDR2 from the germline V gene are SGHRS and YFSETQ. The DNA for the CDR3 is TGCGCCAGCAGCTTGGTCTCCACTGAAGCTTTCTTT. This translates into CASSLVSTEAFF.

The chain joins TRBV12-3 or TRBV12-4 to TRBJ2-6; no clear D. This CDR3 region has 13 residues. Trimming shortened V by 7 bases and J by 2 bases, and 6 bases separated the two germline ends. The CDR3 protein is CASNKPGANVLTF. CDR3 nucleotide sequence: TGTGCCAGCAATAAGCCTGGGGCCAACGTCCTGACTTTC.

The chain is built from TRBV20-1 and TRBJ2-4; 9 bases match TRBD2. The CDR3 consists of 17 residues. Germline V gene lookup returns CDR1 DFQATT and CDR2 SNEGSKA (reference sequence). With 3 bases clipped from V and 0 bases from J, the junction kept 9 bases outside the gene matches. The CDR3 here is CSASRLGLALAKNIQYF. The CDR3, as DNA: TGCAGTGCTAGTCGGTTGGGACTAGCTCTAGCCAAAAACATTCAGTACTTC.

The V call is TRBV7-9, the J call TRBJ2-1, with 7 bases fitting TRBD2. The CDR3 totals 12 residues. The trim removed 8 bases at V and 10 bases at J, leaving 8 bases unmatched. Germline V gives CDR1 SEHNR, CDR2 FQNEAQ (reference sequence). The CDR3 DNA sequence: TGTGCCAGCGGGAGGGCTGTCGTGGAGCAGTTCTTC. Protein product: CASGRAVVEQFF. The variable domain in full, with the rest retrieved from reference TRBV7-9 and TRBJ2-1, is DTGVSQNPRHKITKRGQNVTFRCDPISEHNRLYWYRQTLGQGPEFLTYFQNEAQLEKSRLLSDRFSAERPKGSFSTLEIQRTEQGDSAMYLCASGRAVVEQFFGPGTRLTVL.

In nucleotides, the CDR3 is TGTGCCAGCAGTGAATATGGGACAGGGGGCCCCAGCTCCTACGAGCAGTACTTC. It yields the protein CASSEYGTGGPSSYEQYF. The V gene is TRBV25-1, the J gene TRBJ2-7; 12 bases agree with TRBD1. The CDR3 length is 18 residues. Germline loops: CDR1 MGHDK, CDR2 SYGVNS. V lost 0 bases and J lost 0; bases outside the gene matches: 6.

The rearrangement links TRBV7-3 to TRBJ2-2, with unresolved D. Trimming shortened V by 1 base and J by 1 base, and 7 bases separated the two germline ends. The germline V gene encodes CDR1 SGHTA and CDR2 FQGTGA. This CDR3 is built from 15 residues. The CDR3 reads CASSLSARNTGELFF. The CDR3 coding sequence is TGTGCCAGCAGCTTAAGTGCCAGGAACACCGGGGAGCTGTTTTTT.

Turning to this clone: The junction differs from germline at one of its ends, possibly a read error. V usage is TRBV28 and J usage is TRBJ2-5, with 10 bases that match TRBD1. The CDR3 has 14 residues. CDR1 is MDHEN, CDR2 SYDVKM, per germline. The chain's CDR3 is CASSLTGTGAPMHF. CDR3 bases: TGTGCCAGCAGTTTAACCGGGACAGGGGCCCCCATGCACTTC.

Here the CDR3 reads CASGPSGRPQETQYF. The CDR3 coding sequence is TGTGCCAGCGGCCCTAGCGGGAGGCCACAAGAGACCCAGTACTTC. This sequence joins TRBV27 and TRBJ2-5; 11 bases line up with TRBD2. Germline-derived CDR1 and CDR2 are MNHEY and SMNVEV (reference sequence). Trimming removed 8 bases from V and 2 bases from J; junction bases left unmatched: 7. The CDR3 sequence is 15 residues long.

This sequence joins TRBV3-1 (or the pseudogene TRBV3-2) and TRBJ2-1; 10 nucleotides match TRBD2. Germline V CDR1 and CDR2: LGHDT, YNNKEL (reference sequence). This CDR3 is built from 15 residues. V lost 5 bases to trimming and J lost 7 bases; unmatched junction nucleotides: 8. In nucleotides, the CDR3 is TGTGCCAGCAGCACTCTAGCGGGAGAAAATAATGAGCAGTTCTTC. The encoded protein is CASSTLAGENNEQFF.

This rearrangement joins TRBV2 to TRBJ1-5; maybe TRBD1 (5 bases). CDR3 length equals 15 residues. Germline-derived CDR1 and CDR2 are SNHLY and FYNNEI. Trimming cost V 2 bases and J 3 bases, with 11 bases left between them. The CDR3 sequence: CASSERPGHNQPQHF. The CDR3 DNA follows: TGTGCCAGCAGTGAACGCCCAGGACACAATCAGCCCCAGCATTTT.

The chain joins TRBV10-3 to TRBJ2-3; 8 bases are a match to TRBD2. This CDR3 comprises 13 residues. V gave up 6 bases and J gave up 6 bases; unmatched junction bases: 5. Germline V gene data show CDR1 as ENHRY and CDR2 as SYGVKD. The CDR3 nucleotides read TGTGCCATCAGAAAGCGGGAGTTGGATACGCAGTATTTT. Translation gives CAIRKRELDTQYF.

About this clone: One junction end disagrees with the germline gene, perhaps due to a read error. The rearrangement uses TRBV23-1 and TRBJ2-1, with a possible D match to TRBD2 (5 bases). TRBV23-1 is annotated as an ORF whose role is uncertain. The CDR3 has 17 residues. CDR3 nucleotides: TGCGCCAGCAGCCAATCAGGATCGGGATCCGACCTCCATGAGCAGTTCTTC. The encoded protein is CASSQSGSGSDLHEQFF.

Here the CDR3 DNA reads TGTGCCAGTAGCACGAGCACGGGAACCCAAGGAAATTCACCCCTCCACTTT. This gives the protein CASSTSTGTQGNSPLHF. The chain combines TRBV19 with TRBJ1-6, with unresolved D. Trimming shortened V by 6 bases and J by 7 bases, and 22 bases separated the two germline ends. CDR1 and CDR2 from the germline V gene are LNHDA and SQIVND (reference sequence). The CDR3 has 17 residues.

The rearrangement uses TRBV28 and TRBJ1-2; TRBD1 matches 9 bases. The CDR3 runs 14 residues. The germline CDR1 and CDR2 sequences are MDHEN and SYDVKM. V was clipped by 7 bases and J by 7 bases; unmatched bases: 10. The CDR3 sequence: CASTFRDRDPGYTF. The CDR3 DNA reads as TGTGCCAGCACCTTCCGGGACAGGGATCCTGGCTACACCTTC.

This chain connects TRBV6-5 to TRBJ1-1, with 7 bases fitting TRBD1. Germline CDR1 MNHEY, CDR2 SVGAGI. The CDR3 runs to 14 residues. Trimming cost V 5 bases and J 3 bases; bases outside gene matches: 6. CDR3 region: CASSPATGYTEAFF. CDR3 DNA sequence: TGTGCCAGCAGTCCCGCGACAGGGTACACTGAAGCTTTCTTT.

The chain employs TRBV27 and TRBJ1-2; possible D gene TRBD1, 5 bases. In germline, CDR1 is MNHEY, CDR2 SMNVEV (reference sequence). CDR3 size: 14 residues. Trimming removed 4 bases at V and 2 bases at J, with 11 bases between. CDR3 residues: CASSYGGPNYGYTF. In DNA form, the CDR3 reads TGTGCCAGCAGTTACGGGGGTCCCAACTATGGCTACACCTTC.